A single sample is the source of the 30 T cell receptor beta chains below, sequenced in a study of blood T cell repertoires in COVID-19 (dated by TCRdb to 2019 to 2021). Library prep was done by the immunoSEQ multiplex PCR assay. TCRdb mirrors the immuneACCESS table, restricted to in-frame sequences. Some clones are absent from its copies; in checked studies, under half trace to an unresolved V gene, and the reason for the others is unknown. The sample contains roughly 32,000 clones, around 87% of them found a single time. The ten top clones hold just under 2% of the sample. Sequencing input: peripheral blood. These receptors all stem from a man in his fifties with active or convalescent COVID-19.

V usage is TRBV2 and J usage is TRBJ2-7; 7 bases are a match to TRBD2. Germline V gives CDR1 SNHLY, CDR2 FYNNEI. J was trimmed by 2 bases and V by 4 bases; bases with no gene match: 8. The CDR3 spans 15 residues. The CDR3 loop is CASSAWLAATYEQYF. The CDR3 nucleotides are TGTGCCAGCAGTGCCTGGCTAGCGGCAACCTACGAGCAGTACTTC.

This sequence joins TRBV6-2 or TRBV6-3 and TRBJ1-1; D remains ambiguous. The CDR3 is 15 residues long. Deletions cut 0 bases from V and 1 base from J, with 9 bases between. Germline assignment: CDR1 MNHEY and CDR2 SVGEGT. The CDR3 spells CASSYSARSNTEAFF. Written as DNA, the CDR3 is TGTGCCAGCAGTTACTCGGCCAGGTCGAACACTGAAGCTTTCTTT.

The chain recombines TRBV5-6 with TRBJ1-4, with 12 positions matching TRBD1. The CDR3 covers 14 residues. The trim removed 5 bases at V and 8 bases at J, leaving 4 bases unmatched. Per the germline V gene, CDR1 is SGHDT and CDR2 is YYEEEE. CDR3 residues: CASRGTGGSEKLFF. DNA for the CDR3: TGTGCCAGCAGAGGGACAGGGGGCTCAGAAAAACTGTTTTTT.

This sequence joins TRBV14 and TRBJ2-3; 7 nucleotides match TRBD1. The V gene's germline CDR1 is SGHDN and CDR2 FVKESK. The CDR3 extends over 15 amino acids. Losses at the gene ends were 3 bases for V and 11 bases for J; bases not matched to a gene: 14. The CDR3 region has the DNA TGTGCCAGCAGCCACGACGACAGGGTCGAGGTAAGGCAGTATTTT. It encodes CASSHDDRVEVRQYF. Looking up the rest from reference TRBV14 and TRBJ2-3 gives the full variable domain: EAGVTQFPSHSVIEKGQTVTLRCDPISGHDNLYWYRRVMGKEIKFLLHFVKESKQDESGMPNNRFLAERTGGTYSTLKVQPAELEDSGVYFCASSHDDRVEVRQYFGPGTRLTVL.

V is TRBV29-1 and J is TRBJ1-5, with D maybe TRBD1 (6 bases). V shed 4 bases and J shed 4 bases, with 11 bases lying between them. Germline CDR1 is SQVTM and CDR2 is ANQGSEA. The CDR3 covers 13 residues. The CDR3, as DNA: TGCAGCGTTGTCGAGGGGGTGAATCAGCCCCAGCATTTT. Its protein is CSVVEGVNQPQHF. Together with reference TRBV29-1 and TRBJ1-5, the CDR3 gives the full variable domain: SAVISQKPSRDICQRGTSLTIQCQVDSQVTMMFWYRQQPGQSLTLIATANQGSEATYESGFVIDKFPISRPNLTFSTLTVSNMSPEDSSIYLCSVVEGVNQPQHFGDGTRLSIL.

This rearrangement joins TRBV5-1 to TRBJ2-1; 11 bases are a match to TRBD2. V dropped 2 bases and J dropped 7; count of bases not matched to a gene: 8. Germline V lookup: CDR1 SGHRS, CDR2 YFSETQ. CDR3 length: 16 amino acids. The CDR3 coding sequence is TGCGCCAGCAGCTTACTAGCGGGAGTTACGGGGAATGAGCAGTTCTTC. This gives the protein CASSLLAGVTGNEQFF.

By share, this clone ranks as medium-sized. V and J are TRBV6-5 and TRBJ2-1, with D maybe TRBD2 (6 bases). Germline CDR1 reads MNHEY; CDR2 reads SVGAGI. This CDR3 has 14 amino acids. The V and J ends lost 5 bases and 6 bases respectively, with 14 bases between them. The CDR3 spells CASSHLGLPNEQFF. The CDR3 DNA is TGTGCCAGCAGTCACTTGGGACTCCCCAATGAGCAGTTCTTC.

This rearrangement joins TRBV5-4 to TRBJ2-7; 7 bases agree with TRBD1. The trim removed 7 bases at V and 5 bases at J, leaving 12 bases unmatched. This CDR3 is built from 14 residues. From germline, CDR1 is SGHNT and CDR2 YYREEE (reference sequence). The CDR3 coding sequence is TGTGCCAGCGGGCACCAGACAGGGTCGAACGAGCAGTACTTC. Amino acid sequence: CASGHQTGSNEQYF. Full variable domain (outside the CDR3, taken from reference TRBV5-4 and TRBJ2-7): ETGVTQSPTHLIKTRGQQVTLRCSSQSGHNTVSWYQQALGQGPQFIFQYYREEENGRGNFPPRFSGLQFPNYSSELNVNALELDDSALYLCASGHQTGSNEQYFGPGTRLTVT.

V and J are TRBV5-3 and TRBJ1-3; the D is unclear. TRBV5-3 counts as an open reading frame of uncertain function. The CDR3 has 18 residues. Trimming took off 4 bases at V and 0 bases at J, with 20 bases between the two ends. Here the CDR3 reads CARSQYSRHDSSGNTIYF. The CDR3 DNA reads TGTGCCAGAAGCCAATACTCCAGGCACGATAGCTCTGGAAACACCATATATTTT.

The J gene is TRBJ1-2, the V gene TRBV7-9; the D is unclear. The CDR3 sequence is 13 residues long. Germline CDR1 is SEHNR and CDR2 is FQNEAQ (reference sequence). Trimming shortened V by 5 bases and J by 1 base, and 8 bases separated the two germline ends. Here the CDR3 reads CASSQLNNYGYTF. In nucleotides, the CDR3 is TGTGCCAGCAGCCAACTGAATAACTATGGCTACACCTTC.

This chain uses TRBV11-2 with TRBJ2-7; weak D call: TRBD2 (5 bases). Germline V CDR1 and CDR2: SGHAT, FQNNGV. Trimming left V 4 bases short and J 2 bases short, with 12 bases between. The CDR3 loop spans 14 amino acids. Here the CDR3 reads CASSSGREAYEQYF. CDR3 in DNA: TGTGCCAGCAGCTCCGGACGGGAAGCCTACGAGCAGTACTTC.

The chain recombines TRBV27 with TRBJ2-5; the D is unclear. Germline V gene sequence: CDR1 MNHEY, CDR2 SMNVEV (reference sequence). The V and J ends lost 5 bases and 5 bases respectively, with 6 bases between them. CDR3 length equals 11 residues. CDR3 sequence: CASSPRETQYF. The CDR3 coding sequence is TGTGCCAGCAGTCCCCGGGAGACCCAGTACTTC.

The chain joins TRBV6-2 or TRBV6-3 to TRBJ1-4, with D maybe TRBD1 (6 bases). The CDR3 contains 17 residues. Trimming took 2 bases from V and 2 from J, leaving 15 bases between them. CDR1 is MNHEY, CDR2 SVGEGT, per germline. CDR3 amino acids: CASSYSSGVATNEKLFF. CDR3 nucleotides: TGTGCCAGCAGTTACAGTTCAGGGGTAGCGACTAATGAAAAACTGTTTTTT.

V is TRBV9 and J is TRBJ2-1, with 10 bases identical to TRBD2. The CDR3 runs to 14 residues. Germline-derived CDR1 and CDR2 are SGDLS and YYNGEE. V shed 8 bases, J shed 4 bases, and the junction held 6 bases outside the gene matches. The chain's CDR3 is CASQKAGGYNEQFF. The CDR3 DNA reads as TGTGCCAGTCAGAAAGCGGGAGGGTACAATGAGCAGTTCTTC. Variable domain in full (rest from reference TRBV9 and TRBJ2-1): DSGVTQTPKHLITATGQRVTLRCSPRSGDLSVYWYQQSLDQGLQFLIQYYNGEERAKGNILERFSAQQFPDLHSELNLSSLELGDSALYFCASQKAGGYNEQFFGPGTRLTVL.

This clone occurred once. The rearrangement uses TRBV18 and TRBJ2-3, with 14 bases matching TRBD2. V lost 1 base and J lost 4; bases outside the gene matches: 7. The germline V gene encodes CDR1 KGHSH and CDR2 LQKENI. This CDR3 is built from 18 residues. CDR3 region: CASSPRARLAGGADTQYF. The CDR3 DNA reads TGTGCCAGCTCACCACGAGCTCGACTAGCGGGAGGGGCAGATACGCAGTATTTT.

This clone was detected a few times. The rearrangement uses TRBV10-3 and TRBJ1-2; TRBD1 is a possible D gene (6 bases). The germline CDR1 and CDR2 sequences are ENHRY and SYGVKD. The CDR3 covers 17 residues. V gave up 4 bases and J gave up 1 base, with 19 bases separating them. The CDR3 nucleotides read TGTGCCATCAGTGGGCAGGGACACGGACGGGATAACTATGGCTACACCTTC. Protein sequence: CAISGQGHGRDNYGYTF.

The chain employs TRBV6-5 and TRBJ1-2, with 8 bases lining up with TRBD1. Trimming took 4 bases from V and 2 from J; bases not matched to a gene: 6. Germline V CDR1 and CDR2: MNHEY, SVGAGI. This CDR3 spans 15 amino acids. CDR3 sequence reads: CASSSRDRTNYGYTF. The DNA for the CDR3 is TGTGCCAGCAGTTCCCGGGACAGGACGAACTATGGCTACACCTTC.

The chain carries TRBV28 and TRBJ1-3; tentatively, D is TRBD1 (6 bases). Trimming cost V 4 bases and J 0 bases, with 10 bases left between them. The germline gives CDR1 MDHEN, CDR2 SYDVKM. The CDR3 has 15 residues. CDR3: CASSSGGASGNTIYF. CDR3 bases: TGTGCCAGCAGTTCGGGGGGGGCCTCTGGAAACACCATATATTTT.

The chain links TRBV5-6 to TRBJ1-5; D is perhaps TRBD1 (6 bases). The CDR3 extends over 16 amino acids. V dropped 4 bases and J dropped 0 bases, with 14 bases sitting between them. Germline CDR1 reads SGHDT; CDR2 reads YYEEEE. CDR3 region: CASSKQGPYSNQPQHF. The CDR3 nucleotides are TGTGCCAGCAGCAAACAGGGTCCTTATAGCAATCAGCCCCAGCATTTT.

The CDR3 coding sequence is TGCGCCAGCAGTCAACCCACAGGGGGGGAGACCCAGTACTTC. This translates into CASSQPTGGETQYF. The chain has TRBV23-1 and TRBJ2-5; TRBD1 agrees at 8 bases. TRBV23-1 is an open reading frame whose function is uncertain. V lost 2 bases, J lost 5 bases, and 4 bases stayed unmatched. The CDR3 spans 14 residues.

The J gene is TRBJ2-5, the V gene TRBV28; D is possibly TRBD1 (6 bases). This CDR3 is built from 15 residues. V lost 4 bases to trimming and J lost 1 base, with 13 bases between them. Germline V gives CDR1 MDHEN, CDR2 SYDVKM. The CDR3 is CASSSPGRGQETQYF. The CDR3 coding sequence is TGTGCCAGCAGTTCCCCCGGCAGGGGCCAAGAGACCCAGTACTTC.

This rearrangement joins TRBV6-5 to TRBJ2-1; TRBD2 aligns across 7 bases. V lost 2 bases to trimming and J lost 4 bases; unmatched junction nucleotides: 5. This CDR3 region has 15 residues. The germline gives CDR1 MNHEY, CDR2 SVGAGI. The CDR3 loop is CASSYGTSEYNEQFF. DNA of the CDR3: TGTGCCAGCAGTTACGGTACTAGCGAGTACAATGAGCAGTTCTTC.

This chain joins TRBV13 and TRBJ2-5; 15 nucleotides agree with TRBD2. The ends lost 4 bases at V and 4 bases at J; junction bases unmatched: 7. The CDR3 contains 17 residues. From germline, CDR1 is PRHDT and CDR2 FYEKMQ (reference sequence). The CDR3 nucleotides read TGTGCCAGCAGCTCCGGACTAGCGGGAGGGTTAGGAGAGACCCAGTACTTC. It codes for CASSSGLAGGLGETQYF.

This chain uses TRBV19 with TRBJ2-7, with D possibly matching TRBD1 (5 bases). Germline-derived CDR1 and CDR2 are LNHDA and SQIVND (reference sequence). V gave up 1 base and J gave up 0 bases, with 13 bases separating them. The CDR3 loop spans 16 amino acids. This CDR3 is CASSIGAGLNSYEQYF. CDR3 in DNA: TGTGCCAGTAGTATAGGGGCAGGGCTTAACTCCTACGAGCAGTACTTC.

This clone was observed a handful of times. The J gene is TRBJ1-1, the V gene TRBV7-9; no firm D call. The CDR3 is made up of 14 amino acids. V lost 7 bases and J 0 bases, leaving 12 bases between the germline ends. Germline V lookup: CDR1 SEHNR, CDR2 FQNEAQ (reference sequence). The DNA of the CDR3 is TGTGCCAGCACCCCAAATGAGATGAACACTGAAGCTTTCTTT. This gives the protein CASTPNEMNTEAFF.

The chain is built from TRBV14 and TRBJ2-1; D is possibly TRBD2 (7 bases). V was trimmed by 0 bases and J by 9 bases, leaving 12 bases between them. This CDR3 is 14 amino acids long. CDR1 is SGHDN, CDR2 FVKESK, per germline. CDR3 nucleotides: TGTGCCAGCAGCCAAGATTGGGGGGGCGGTGAGCAGTTCTTC. This encodes CASSQDWGGGEQFF.

CDR3 DNA sequence: TGCGCCAGCAGCCAAGTGTTCGGGGGGGCACCCTATGGCTACACCTTC. It encodes CASSQVFGGAPYGYTF. V usage is TRBV4-3 and J usage is TRBJ1-2, with D perhaps matching TRBD1 (6 bases). V gave up 1 base and J gave up 4 bases, with 16 bases separating them. Germline V gene sequence: CDR1 LGHNA, CDR2 YSLEER. The CDR3 length is 16 residues.

V gene TRBV18 combines with J gene TRBJ2-7; 11 nucleotides agree with TRBD2. The CDR3 contains 16 residues. Losses at the gene ends were 3 bases for V and 7 bases for J; bases not matched to a gene: 11. Germline-derived CDR1 and CDR2 are KGHSH and LQKENI. CDR3 DNA sequence: TGTGCCAGCTCACCTCCACGGGGACTAGCGGAACTTGAGCAGTACTTC. The encoded protein is CASSPPRGLAELEQYF.

The CDR3 region is CASSGGTQETQYF. The DNA of the CDR3 is TGCGCCAGCAGCGGTGGTACACAAGAGACCCAGTACTTC. V usage is TRBV5-1 and J usage is TRBJ2-5; no firm D call. CDR3 length: 13 amino acids. The V end was cut by 4 bases, the J end by 2 bases, with 9 bases between. CDR1 is SGHRS and CDR2 is YFSETQ in the germline V gene.

The chain joins TRBV4-3 to TRBJ2-7, with 11 positions matching TRBD2. The CDR3 is made up of 17 amino acids. V was clipped by 4 bases and J by 2 bases; unmatched bases: 10. Germline CDR1 LGHNA, CDR2 YSLEER. The CDR3 sequence: CASSLKLAGAVPYEQYF. For the CDR3, the DNA is TGCGCCAGCAGCCTGAAACTAGCGGGAGCTGTCCCCTACGAGCAGTACTTC.